This T cell receptor beta chain was identified in a study of early T cells in non-severe SARS-CoV-2 infection. CDR3 length: 16 amino acids. Germline trimming cut 6 bases from V and 6 bases from J; bases unmatched to any gene: 10. The V gene's germline CDR1 is MNHEY and CDR2 SVGAGI. This clonotype was counted only a few times. TCRdb processed the 5' RACE reads anew with MiXCR; each CDR3 protein has one entry. The sample records roughly 64,000 distinct CDR3 sequences, over 9% being singletons. The chain has TRBV6-5 and TRBJ1-6; 8 bases are a match to TRBD1. The sequence was obtained from an adult who was a healthcare worker with PCR-confirmed SARS-CoV-2 infection or an uninfected control (not recorded which). The sample was whole blood, taken at baseline. CDR3 in DNA: TGTGCCAGCAGGCCTTCCCAGGGGGCCCTTAATTCACCCCTCCACTTT. Translation: CASRPSQGALNSPLHF.